The 32 T cell receptor beta chains below all came from one sample that was sequenced in a study of T cell responses to AZD1222 COVID-19 vaccine. Method: immunoSEQ multiplex PCR; TCRdb's copy keeps in-frame clones and lacks some. Of tens of thousands of clones detected, roughly 88% appear once; the ten largest clones hold roughly an eighth. The sequences come from peripheral blood, collected 28 days after the second AZD1222 dose. The receptors here all came from an adult who received the AZD1222 COVID-19 vaccine.

V usage is TRBV6-2 or TRBV6-3 and J usage is TRBJ1-2; the D is unclear. The CDR3 spans 14 residues. Germline V lookup: CDR1 MNHEY, CDR2 SVGEGT. The V end lost 2 bases, the J end lost 4 bases, and 11 bases lay between the germline ends. The CDR3 reads CASSYEGRAYGYTF. DNA of the CDR3: TGTGCCAGCAGTTACGAGGGCAGAGCCTATGGCTACACCTTC.

The chain employs TRBV19 and TRBJ1-1, with no clear D. Trimming shortened V by 2 bases and J by 7 bases, and 14 bases separated the two germline ends. Germline loops: CDR1 LNHDA, CDR2 SQIVND (reference sequence). This CDR3 has 14 residues. This chain's CDR3 is CASSILNFRNEAFF. CDR3 bases: TGTGCCAGTAGTATATTAAATTTTCGGAATGAAGCTTTCTTT.

The chain couples TRBV6-5 to TRBJ2-1; 10 positions match TRBD2. The CDR3 sequence is 15 residues long. The germline CDR1 and CDR2 sequences are MNHEY and SVGAGI. Trimming cost V 4 bases and J 5 bases; bases outside gene matches: 5. The CDR3 loop reads CASSWASGRNNEQFF. The CDR3 DNA reads TGTGCCAGCAGTTGGGCTAGCGGGAGAAACAATGAGCAGTTCTTC.

The CDR3 nucleotides read TGTGCCAGCAGCTTAGGGCTTAGCGGGGCTACCAATGAGCAGTTCTTC. As protein: CASSLGLSGATNEQFF. This chain connects TRBV7-3 to TRBJ2-1; TRBD2 agrees at 8 bases. The V and J ends lost 2 bases and 6 bases, in that order; junction bases with no gene match: 9. Germline CDR1 and CDR2: SGHTA and FQGTGA. This CDR3 has 16 residues. The full variable domain, with the rest looked up from reference TRBV7-3 and TRBJ2-1, is GAGVSQTPSNKVTEKGKYVELRCDPISGHTALYWYRQSLGQGPEFLIYFQGTGAADDSGLPNDRFFAVRPEGSVSTLKIQRTERGDSAVYLCASSLGLSGATNEQFFGPGTRLTVL.

This chain connects TRBV28 to TRBJ2-1; 7 positions match TRBD2. The germline V gene encodes CDR1 MDHEN and CDR2 SYDVKM. The CDR3 spans 15 residues. V lost 6 bases to trimming and J lost 3 bases; unmatched junction nucleotides: 8. In DNA, the CDR3 is TGTGCCAGCAGGGAACCGGGACTATTCTACAATGAGCAGTTCTTC. This translates into CASREPGLFYNEQFF.

This chain uses TRBV6-1 with TRBJ1-5, with D unclear. Germline CDR1 and CDR2: MNHNS and SASEGT. CDR3 length: 13 residues. The V end was cut by 2 bases, the J end by 7 bases, with 9 bases between. CDR3 bases: TGTGCCAGCAGTGAACTAACCCCCCAGCCCCAGCATTTT. Its translation: CASSELTPQPQHF.

The gene calls are TRBV4-3 and TRBJ2-3; D remains ambiguous. V lost 2 bases and J lost 1, with 4 bases in between. This CDR3 contains 13 residues. Germline CDR1 is LGHNA and CDR2 is YSLEER. The CDR3 DNA is TGCGCCAGCAGCCAACCCGGCACAGATACGCAGTATTTT. Translating it yields CASSQPGTDTQYF.

This chain uses TRBV5-1 with TRBJ2-1; D may match TRBD1 or TRBD2 (5 bases each). Trimming took off 2 bases at V and 7 bases at J, with 10 bases between the two ends. CDR3 length: 13 residues. Germline V lookup: CDR1 SGHRS, CDR2 YFSETQ. For the CDR3, the DNA is TGCGCCAGCAGCTTAGGCAGGGAGAATGAGCAGTTCTTC. As protein: CASSLGRENEQFF.

The rearrangement joins TRBV7-2 to TRBJ2-7, with D possibly called TRBD1 or TRBD2 (5 bases each). CDR1 and CDR2 from the germline V gene are SGHTA and FQGNSA. Trimming cost V 5 bases and J 7 bases, with 18 bases left between them. The CDR3 loop spans 14 amino acids. The CDR3 DNA reads as TGTGCCAGCAGCCCCCGGGATGGGGCGCGGGAGCAGTACTTC. Its translation: CASSPRDGAREQYF. Variable domain in full (rest from reference TRBV7-2 and TRBJ2-7): GAGVSQSPSNKVTEKGKDVELRCDPISGHTALYWYRQSLGQGLEFLIYFQGNSAPDKSGLPSDRFSAERTGGSVSTLTIQRTQQEDSAVYLCASSPRDGAREQYFGPGTRLTVT.

CDR3 coding DNA: TGTGCCAGCAGCCAAGTAATATGGGGGAACACTGAAGCTTTCTTT. Translated, it gives CASSQVIWGNTEAFF. The chain couples TRBV14 to TRBJ1-1; D gene ambiguous. The CDR3 is 15 amino acids. V was cut by 1 base and J by 1 base, with 10 bases left in between. Germline CDR1 SGHDN, CDR2 FVKESK.

This clone was seen once. The chain joins TRBV6-1 to TRBJ2-5; no clear D. The germline V gene encodes CDR1 MNHNS and CDR2 SASEGT. The CDR3 contains 14 residues. Between the trimmed V and J ends, which lost 1 base and 5 bases, there was a span of 11 bases. The CDR3 here is CASSEGPARETQYF. CDR3 bases: TGTGCCAGCAGTGAAGGGCCAGCCCGGGAGACCCAGTACTTC.

This clone was recorded only once. This chain uses TRBV28 with TRBJ2-1, with 7 bases matching TRBD1. The CDR3 has 18 residues. V lost 1 base and J lost 0; bases outside the gene matches: 9. In germline, CDR1 is MDHEN, CDR2 SYDVKM. The CDR3 sequence: CASSLYGWGTASYNEQFF. CDR3 nucleotides: TGTGCCAGCAGTTTATATGGGTGGGGGACAGCCTCCTACAATGAGCAGTTCTTC.

The chain combines TRBV3-1 (or the pseudogene TRBV3-2) with TRBJ1-2; 8 nucleotides line up with TRBD1. The CDR3 is 14 residues long. Germline CDR1 and CDR2: LGHDT and YNNKEL (reference sequence). V dropped 2 bases and J dropped 6; count of bases not matched to a gene: 5. DNA of the CDR3: TGTGCCAGCAGCCAATTTCAGGGGGCGAATGGCTACACCTTC. It encodes CASSQFQGANGYTF.

This chain uses TRBV30 with TRBJ1-4; TRBD1 aligns across 9 bases. The CDR3 covers 15 residues. Trimming took 1 base from V and 8 from J; bases not matched to a gene: 8. Germline V gene lookup returns CDR1 GTSNPN and CDR2 SVGIG (reference sequence). CDR3 in amino acids: CAWSGSGTGYEKLFF. As DNA, the CDR3 is TGTGCCTGGAGTGGATCCGGGACAGGGTACGAAAAACTGTTTTTT.

The chain combines TRBV5-1 with TRBJ2-5; 11 bases line up with TRBD2. This CDR3 region has 16 residues. Germline loops: CDR1 SGHRS, CDR2 YFSETQ. V lost 5 bases, J lost 1 base, and 7 bases stayed unmatched. As DNA, the CDR3 is TGCGCCAGCAGTTTACTCGGGACTAGCGGCCAAGAGACCCAGTACTTC. Translating it yields CASSLLGTSGQETQYF.

The chain recombines TRBV7-2 with TRBJ2-1; the D is unclear. The CDR3 has 13 residues. In germline, CDR1 is SGHTA, CDR2 FQGNSA. The ends were cut back, 1 base at V and 5 bases at J, with 6 bases in the middle. CDR3 sequence: CASSLVRNNEQFF. The CDR3 DNA follows: TGTGCCAGCAGCTTAGTCCGCAACAATGAGCAGTTCTTC.

V and J are TRBV7-8 and TRBJ2-7; 10 bases agree with TRBD2. CDR3 length equals 17 residues. The J segment lost 2 bases and the V segment lost 4 bases, leaving 11 bases of the junction unmatched. The germline V gene encodes CDR1 SGHVS and CDR2 FQNEAQ. CDR3 bases: TGTGCCAGCAGCTCACCCGAGACTAGCGGGTCTACCTACGAGCAGTACTTC. It codes for CASSSPETSGSTYEQYF.

This rearrangement joins TRBV6-6 to TRBJ2-1, with D unresolved. V was pared by 4 bases and J by 4 bases, with 17 bases between. Looked up from germline, CDR1 is MNHNY and CDR2 is SVGAGI (reference sequence). The CDR3 loop spans 16 amino acids. The CDR3: CASSLGRSFSYNEQFF. The DNA for the CDR3 is TGTGCCAGCAGTTTAGGACGGTCCTTCTCGTACAATGAGCAGTTCTTC.

This chain links TRBV13 with TRBJ2-5; D perhaps matches TRBD2 (6 bases). The CDR3 extends over 15 amino acids. The ends were cut back, 0 bases at V and 5 bases at J, with 13 bases in the middle. Per the germline V gene, CDR1 is PRHDT and CDR2 is FYEKMQ (reference sequence). The DNA of the CDR3 is TGTGCCAGCAGCTTAGGCCGGGGGTATCGGGAGACCCAGTACTTC. Translation gives CASSLGRGYRETQYF.

The V and J genes are TRBV28 and TRBJ2-5, with TRBD2 matching 7 bases. The V segment lost 5 bases and the J segment 4 bases; nucleotides outside the gene matches: 10. This CDR3 region has 15 residues. The germline V gene has CDR1 MDHEN and CDR2 SYDVKM. The CDR3 DNA reads as TGTGCCAGCAGTCCCTTTACGGGAGGTTTAGAGACCCAGTACTTC. Amino acid sequence: CASSPFTGGLETQYF.

The chain recombines TRBV6-5 with TRBJ1-2; D gene uncertain. The CDR3 has 13 residues. V lost 5 bases, J lost 5 bases, and 12 bases lay in between. Germline-derived CDR1 and CDR2 are MNHEY and SVGAGI. The DNA for the CDR3 is TGTGCCAGCAGTCTACTGGCGGGTTATGGCTACACCTTC. Encoded protein: CASSLLAGYGYTF.

V is TRBV5-1 and J is TRBJ2-7; 11 positions match TRBD2. V lost 3 bases, J lost 5 bases, and 7 bases stayed unmatched. Germline lookup yields CDR1 SGHRS and CDR2 YFSETQ. The length of the CDR3 is 15 residues. The CDR3 reads CASSSSGTSGDEQYF. The CDR3 coding sequence is TGCGCCAGCAGCTCATCCGGGACTAGCGGAGACGAGCAGTACTTC.

This rearrangement joins TRBV7-2 to TRBJ1-2, with TRBD1 as a possible D gene (6 bases). Trimming shortened V by 4 bases and J by 5 bases, and 17 bases separated the two germline ends. The germline V gene has CDR1 SGHTA and CDR2 FQGNSA. The CDR3 length is 15 residues. The CDR3 region is CASSYGGTSGYGYTF. The CDR3, as DNA: TGTGCCAGCAGCTACGGAGGGACATCGGGGTATGGCTACACCTTC.

J is TRBJ2-7 and V is TRBV28; either TRBD1 or TRBD2 may fit D (6 bases each). CDR3 length equals 15 residues. Germline-derived CDR1 and CDR2 are MDHEN and SYDVKM. V lost 3 bases to trimming and J lost 3 bases, with 15 bases between them. CDR3 nucleotide sequence: TGTGCCAGCAGTTTGATCGGAAGGGGGGACTACGAGCAGTACTTC. As protein: CASSLIGRGDYEQYF.

The chain carries TRBV5-1 and TRBJ2-7; D not resolved. Deletions cut 1 base from V and 0 bases from J, with 2 bases between. Germline CDR1 SGHRS, CDR2 YFSETQ. The CDR3 is 12 amino acids. Here the CDR3 reads CASSLFSYEQYF. CDR3 DNA: TGCGCCAGCAGCTTGTTCTCCTACGAGCAGTACTTC.

This clone has only one observation. The chain couples TRBV15 to TRBJ2-4; the match to TRBD2 covers 8 bases. The ends lost 3 bases at V and 6 bases at J; junction bases unmatched: 4. CDR3 length: 14 residues. Germline CDR1 LNHNV, CDR2 YYDKDF (reference sequence). This CDR3 is CATSSNGRGNIQYF. In nucleotides, the CDR3 is TGTGCCACCAGCAGTAACGGGAGGGGAAACATTCAGTACTTC.

This clone was counted only a few times. The CDR3, as DNA: TGTGCCAGTAGATTCTTTGGAGGGGAGGCTGGAAACACCATATATTTT. This sequence encodes CASRFFGGEAGNTIYF. This chain links TRBV19 with TRBJ1-3, with D possibly matching TRBD1 (5 bases). V lost 6 bases and J lost 2, with 17 bases in between. This CDR3 comprises 16 residues. Germline V gene sequence: CDR1 LNHDA, CDR2 SQIVND (reference sequence).

V gene TRBV3-1 (or the pseudogene TRBV3-2) combines with J gene TRBJ2-7; a possible D gene is TRBD1 (6 bases). V was pared by 4 bases and J by 2 bases, with 12 bases between. Germline-derived CDR1 and CDR2 are LGHDT and YNNKEL (reference sequence). The CDR3 covers 14 residues. DNA of the CDR3: TGTGCCAGCAGCCCGCACACAGGGACCTACGAGCAGTACTTC. Translating gives CASSPHTGTYEQYF.

The chain employs TRBV2 and TRBJ1-1; possible D gene TRBD1, 5 bases. Trimming stripped 2 bases from V and 3 bases from J, with 13 bases between. The CDR3 runs 15 residues. Per the germline V gene, CDR1 is SNHLY and CDR2 is FYNNEI. The CDR3 nucleotides read TGTGCCAGCAGTGAAAGCCGACAGCTTTACACTGAAGCTTTCTTT. Translated, it gives CASSESRQLYTEAFF. The complete variable domain, with remaining parts taken from reference TRBV2 and TRBJ1-1, reads EPEVTQTPSHQVTQMGQEVILRCVPISNHLYFYWYRQILGQKVEFLVSFYNNEISEKSEIFDDQFSVERPDGSNFTLKIRSTKLEDSAMYFCASSESRQLYTEAFFGQGTRLTVV.

This clone has a handful of counts. A much more abundant neighbour one base away suggests this may be a read error. The sample has other DNA sequences that encode this CDR3 too. This chain links TRBV6-4 with TRBJ2-2; D is undetermined. The CDR3 loop spans 13 amino acids. V gave up 0 bases and J gave up 3 bases, with 2 bases separating them. Germline CDR1 reads MRHNA; CDR2 reads SNTAGT. As DNA, the CDR3 is TGTGCCAGCAGTGACTCGGACACCGGGGAGCTGTTTTTT. Protein: CASSDSDTGELFF.

The chain is built from TRBV19 and TRBJ1-4, with TRBD1 as a possible D gene (6 bases). The CDR3 is made up of 19 amino acids. V lost 2 bases, J lost 5 bases, and 24 bases lay in between. The germline V gene encodes CDR1 LNHDA and CDR2 SQIVND (reference sequence). The CDR3 DNA reads TGTGCCAGTAGTATAAGGACCAGGGGCGATTCTCCTTGCAATGAAAAACTGTTTTTT. Its protein product is CASSIRTRGDSPCNEKLFF.

The chain carries TRBV5-1 and TRBJ2-5, with 8 bases lining up with TRBD1. V lost 2 bases, J lost 1 base, and 4 bases stayed unmatched. Germline assignment: CDR1 SGHRS and CDR2 YFSETQ. CDR3 size: 15 residues. The CDR3 region has the DNA TGCGCCAGCAGCTTTACTGGACAGGGCCAAGAGACCCAGTACTTC. Amino acid sequence: CASSFTGQGQETQYF.